The rows below give T cell receptor beta chains drawn from one sample of a study of technical replicates of blood from a handful of donors. TCRdb keeps only in-frame clones here, not all; method: immunoSEQ multiplex PCR. The table has about 88,000 clones, 85% to 95% seen once; the top ten hold around 0.3%. Specimen: T cells isolated from PBMCs. Receptors originate from a human donor in good health. The CDR3 runs from the conserved cysteine through the conserved F or W. The D gene is left open where the match is weak. The size of a clone is reported for some rows only, either as once, few or many, or as a class for expanded clones.

d_call j_call clone_size v_call cdr3_nt cdr3_aa
TRBD2 TRBJ2-3 . TRBV11-2 TGTGCCAGCAGCTTCGGGACTACTAGCACAGATACGCAGTATTTT CASSFGTTSTDTQYF
. TRBJ1-3 . TRBV10-1 TGCGCCAGCAGTGTCGGAGCATCTGGAAACACCATATATTTT CASSVGASGNTIYF
TRBD1 TRBJ2-1 . TRBV18 TGTGCCAGCTCACTAAGGGCAGGGGGTATCAATGAGCAGTTCTTC CASSLRAGGINEQFF
. TRBJ1-5 . TRBV7-2 TGTGCCAGCAGCTTAGCGGGGCCGCTACTGAATCAGCCCCAGCATTTT CASSLAGPLLNQPQHF
TRBD1 TRBJ1-3 . TRBV18 TGTGCCAGCTCACCGACAGGGGCTGGAAACACCATATATTTT CASSPTGAGNTIYF
. TRBJ1-2 . TRBV19 TGTGCCAGTTATCGGTTTTACTATGGCTACACCTTC CASYRFYYGYTF
TRBD1 TRBJ2-3 . TRBV27 TGTGCCAGCAGTTTGGGACAGACAAAGACAGATACGCAGTATTTT CASSLGQTKTDTQYF
TRBD1 TRBJ2-7 . TRBV6-5 TGTGCCAGCAGTTACTCTTCAGGGGGCGTCGCCTACGAGCAGTACTTC CASSYSSGGVAYEQYF
. TRBJ1-1 . TRBV18 TGTGCCAGCTCACCACTTGGAGACCATCGCTATGAAGCTTTCTTT CASSPLGDHRYEAFF
TRBD1 TRBJ2-1 . TRBV13 TGTGCCAGCAGCCCCTCCAGGGGGAATGAGCAGTTCTTC CASSPSRGNEQFF
TRBD1 TRBJ1-1 . TRBV5-1 TGCGCCAGCAGCTTGGGACGATCCAGGGGGCTCGAAGCTTTCTTT CASSLGRSRGLEAFF
. TRBJ1-2 . TRBV9 TGTGCCAGCAGCCCCCCGTCGGACTTCCATGGCTACACCTTC CASSPPSDFHGYTF
TRBD2 TRBJ2-2 . TRBV29-1 TGCAGCGTACTAGCGGACACCGGGGAGCTGTTTTTT CSVLADTGELFF
. TRBJ2-1 . TRBV7-3 TGTGCCAGTGCAGGAGGGGGCGGTTACAATGAGCAGTTCTTC CASAGGGGYNEQFF
. TRBJ1-5 . TRBV5-8 TGTGCCAGCAGCCCTTTCCCCGATCCGGGTCAGCCCCAGCATTTT CASSPFPDPGQPQHF
. TRBJ2-5 . TRBV28 TGTGCCAGCAGGCGGGATTGGGAGACCCAGTACTTC CASRRDWETQYF
TRBD1 TRBJ2-7 once TRBV28 TGTGCCAGCAGTTTACCGGGGACAGGGGGCTACGAGCAGTACTTC CASSLPGTGGYEQYF
TRBD2 TRBJ2-1 . TRBV10-1 TGCGCCAGCAGTGGGACTAGCGGGAGCCTCGGCCTTAGGAATGAGCAGTTCTTC CASSGTSGSLGLRNEQFF
TRBD2 TRBJ2-3 . TRBV10-3 TGTGCCATCAGCCCGGGACTAGCGGGAGGGCCTTTAACAGATACGCAGTATTTT CAISPGLAGGPLTDTQYF
TRBD2 TRBJ2-1 . TRBV2 TGTGCCAGCAGCGACGGACTAGCGGCCTACAATGAGCAGTTCTTC CASSDGLAAYNEQFF
TRBD2 TRBJ2-7 . TRBV28 TGTGCCAGCAGTTTGGGGACTAGCGCCTTCGCCTACGAGCAGTACTTC CASSLGTSAFAYEQYF
. TRBJ1-2 . TRBV18 TGTGCCAGCTCACTATCAGCGGATACTAACTATGGCTACACCTTC CASSLSADTNYGYTF
. TRBJ2-1 . TRBV7-8 TGTGCCAGCAGCTCCCTGGGCAACAGGGTCCATGAGCAGTTCTTC CASSSLGNRVHEQFF
. TRBJ2-1 . TRBV4-3 TGCGCCAGCAGCCAAGACACGGGTAGCTACAATGAGCAGTTCTTC CASSQDTGSYNEQFF
. TRBJ1-5 . TRBV28 TGTGCCAGCAGTTTTAATAGCAATCAGCCCCAGCATTTT CASSFNSNQPQHF
TRBD2 TRBJ2-1 . TRBV4-3 TGCGCCAGCAGCCAAGATTTTTCAGCGGGATTCACACTGAATGAGCAGTTCTTC CASSQDFSAGFTLNEQFF
. TRBJ1-1 . TRBV5-1 TGCGCCAGCAGCTTGGCCCCGGGGAACACTGAAGCTTTCTTT CASSLAPGNTEAFF
. TRBJ1-3 . TRBV7-2 TGTGCCAGCAGCTTAAACGCGGGAAACACCATATATTTT CASSLNAGNTIYF
. TRBJ1-2 . TRBV6-5 TGTGCCATAGGAGGGTATAAAGGCTACACCTTC CAIGGYKGYTF
. TRBJ1-2 . TRBV7-9 TGTGCCAGCAGCAGCATCGATCAGGGGATCTATGGCTACACCTTC CASSSIDQGIYGYTF
TRBD1 TRBJ2-5 once TRBV5-1 TGCGCCAGCAGTTTGGGACAGGGTGGGGAGACCCAGTACTTC CASSLGQGGETQYF
TRBD1 TRBJ2-7 once TRBV6-1 TGTGCCAGCAGTGAAGCGGCGGGACAGGGCTACGAGCAGTACTTC CASSEAAGQGYEQYF
. TRBJ1-2 . TRBV2 TGTGCCAGCAGTGAAGGAGGGATAGGCTACACCTTC CASSEGGIGYTF
TRBD1 TRBJ1-2 . TRBV6-5 TGTGCCAGCAGTTACGGGACAGGGGCCAGCTACACCTTC CASSYGTGASYTF
. TRBJ2-1 . TRBV7-2 TGTGCCAGCAGCCTGGGGCGGACCTACAATGAGCAGTTCTTC CASSLGRTYNEQFF
. TRBJ2-7 once TRBV6-5 TGTGCCAGCATACCGAACATCCCTCCCTACGAGCAGTACTTC CASIPNIPPYEQYF
TRBD2 TRBJ2-1 few TRBV5-6 TGTGCCAGCAGCTTAACCCGACTAGCGGGATACGCCGCACAGTTCTTC CASSLTRLAGYAAQFF
. TRBJ2-5 . TRBV30 TGTGCCTGGAGTGGGGGCGGAAACCAAGAGACCCAGTACTTC CAWSGGGNQETQYF
. TRBJ1-3 . TRBV6-5 TGTGCCAGCAGTTACGGGGTTTACAGGTCTGGAAACACCATATATTTT CASSYGVYRSGNTIYF
. TRBJ2-5 . TRBV27 TGTGCCAGCAGCACCTGGGGGGCCCAGTACTTC CASSTWGAQYF
TRBD2 TRBJ2-5 . TRBV4-1 TGCGCCAGCAGCCACGGAGCGGGAGGAGAGACCCAGTACTTC CASSHGAGGETQYF
. TRBJ1-2 . TRBV21-1 TGTGCCAGCAGCAAAGCCTGGGGGGGAGATGGCTACACCTTC CASSKAWGGDGYTF
TRBD2 TRBJ2-1 . TRBV14 TGTGCCAGCAGCCAATGGCTGGGGCTAGCGGGGAACAATGAGCAGTTCTTC CASSQWLGLAGNNEQFF
. TRBJ2-5 . TRBV5-6 TGTGCCAGCAGCTTGGACAGGGTAGAGACCCAGTACTTC CASSLDRVETQYF
. TRBJ1-2 . TRBV30 TGTGCCTGGAGTAGGGGGATCGGTGGCTACACCTTC CAWSRGIGGYTF
TRBD1 TRBJ2-7 . TRBV29-1 TGCAGCGCTGGGGAGTGGGACAGGGGGACCTACGAGCAGTACTTC CSAGEWDRGTYEQYF
. TRBJ1-2 . TRBV6-5 TGTGCCAGCCGGATTAGTCCGGCGGGATCCGGCTACACCTTC CASRISPAGSGYTF